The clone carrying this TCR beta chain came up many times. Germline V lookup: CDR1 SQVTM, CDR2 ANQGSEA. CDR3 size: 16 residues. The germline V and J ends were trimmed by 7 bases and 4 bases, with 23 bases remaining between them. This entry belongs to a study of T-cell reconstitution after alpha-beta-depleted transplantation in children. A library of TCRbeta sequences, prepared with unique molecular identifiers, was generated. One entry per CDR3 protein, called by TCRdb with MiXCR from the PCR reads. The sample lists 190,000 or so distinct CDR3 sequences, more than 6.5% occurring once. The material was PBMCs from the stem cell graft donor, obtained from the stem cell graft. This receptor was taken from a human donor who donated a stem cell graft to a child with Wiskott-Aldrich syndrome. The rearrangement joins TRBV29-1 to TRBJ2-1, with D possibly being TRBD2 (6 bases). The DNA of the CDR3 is TGCAGCGCATCCCCAAGGAGGGCCGGTCCGTACAATGAGCAGTTCTTC. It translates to CSASPRRAGPYNEQFF.